This record concerns one T cell receptor beta chain sequence. Antigen unknown. An overlapping HIV-1 Gag peptide pool stimulated these cells at about 0.91 ug/peptide/mL. Memory cells lacking CD40L and CD69 with high CD45RO were sorted. Before stimulation, PBMCs underwent CD8+ T cell depletion. The data belong to a study of persistence of HIV-infected CD4 T cells. This was the immunoSEQ version 4 assay in survey mode. Template was genomic DNA at 8 to 10 ng/uL, with up to 1 ug used per sample. Produced via immunoSEQ multiplex PCR; TCRdb's table is partial and in-frame only. This sample has some 39,000 clones, with 82% found just once. The V end lost 0 bases, the J end lost 4 bases, and 13 bases lay between the germline ends. CDR1 SGHNT and CDR2 YYREEE come from the germline V gene (reference sequence). The CDR3 spans 15 residues.

V usage is TRBV5-4 and J usage is TRBJ1-2, with TRBD1 as a possible D gene (6 bases). The source of this sequence is an adult with HIV. The donor label of this sample is uncertain. The sequences come from cultured CD4+ T cells from PBMCs, collected from a patient who received antiretroviral therapy. The CDR3 is CASSLGLGALYGYTF. The CDR3, as DNA: TGTGCCAGCAGCTTGGGATTGGGGGCACTCTATGGCTACACCTTC. The complete variable domain, with remaining parts taken from reference TRBV5-4 and TRBJ1-2, reads ETGVTQSPTHLIKTRGQQVTLRCSSQSGHNTVSWYQQALGQGPQFIFQYYREEENGRGNFPPRFSGLQFPNYSSELNVNALELDDSALYLCASSLGLGALYGYTFGSGTRLTVV.